One T cell receptor (beta chain) is described in this entry. Time point indicated: pretreatment peripheral blood. This record comes from a study of PD-L1 blockade in urothelial cancer. About the research overall: Blood was evaluated 3 weeks (second dose) and 6 weeks after therapy began.

This CDR3 spans 15 amino acids. Looked up from germline, CDR1 is LGHNA and CDR2 is YNFKEQ. Trimming removed 0 bases from V and 1 base from J, with 9 bases in between. Method: immunoSEQ multiplex PCR; TCRdb's copy keeps in-frame clones and lacks some. Among roughly 130,000 clones, approximately 84% were seen once, and the ten largest hold 2.5% to 4%. The sequenced sample was PBMCs, obtained around atezolizumab (anti-PD-L1) treatment. This rearrangement joins TRBV4-2 to TRBJ2-5; tentative D call: TRBD2 (6 bases). The receptor's source is a man aged 45-65 years with urothelial cancer. Here the CDR3 DNA reads TGTGCCAGCAGCCAAGAAGGCGGGGCCCAAGAGACCCAGTACTTC. Protein sequence: CASSQEGGAQETQYF.